The 30 T cell receptor beta chains below were found in one sample sequenced in a study of shared clonotypes between healthy human individuals. TCRdb's copy holds only in-frame clones and misses some; the assay was immunoSEQ multiplex PCR. The sample has 1.4 million to 1.5 million clones, around 95% seen once; the top ten hold approximately 1.1%. Input material: naive CD4+ T cells sorted from blood. As for subset: CD45RA+ positively selected. Receptors originate from a man aged 25-40 years in good health.

As regards this clone: Other DNA sequences within the sample encode an identical CDR3. The chain employs TRBV5-4 and TRBJ1-4; D remains ambiguous. The CDR3 runs to 13 residues. Germline V lookup: CDR1 SGHNT, CDR2 YYREEE (reference sequence). Trimming stripped 1 base from V and 6 bases from J, with 7 bases between. The CDR3 DNA reads TGTGCCAGCAGCTTGCCCGGGGATGAAAAACTGTTTTTT. Amino acid sequence: CASSLPGDEKLFF.

The chain recombines TRBV5-8 with TRBJ2-3; TRBD2 aligns across 9 bases. Trimming cost V 0 bases and J 0 bases; bases outside gene matches: 5. Germline V gene sequence: CDR1 SGHTS, CDR2 YDEGEE. CDR3 size: 17 residues. This chain's CDR3 is CASSLGLAGASTDTQYF. CDR3 DNA sequence: TGTGCCAGCAGCTTGGGCTTAGCGGGAGCTAGCACAGATACGCAGTATTTT. The full variable domain, its missing parts supplied by reference TRBV5-8 and TRBJ2-3, is EAGVTQSPTHLIKTRGQQATLRCSPISGHTSVYWYQQALGLGLQFLLWYDEGEERNRGNFPPRFSGRQFPNYSSELNVNALELEDSALYLCASSLGLAGASTDTQYFGPGTRLTVL.

This chain links TRBV15 with TRBJ2-2; TRBD2 matches 14 bases. Germline trimming cut 0 bases from V and 6 bases from J; bases unmatched to any gene: 3. The CDR3 totals 17 residues. Germline V gene sequence: CDR1 LNHNV, CDR2 YYDKDF (reference sequence). The CDR3 coding sequence is TGTGCCACCAGCAGAGATGTGGGACTAGCGGGAGCCGGGGAGCTGTTTTTT. It is translated as CATSRDVGLAGAGELFF.

The V call is TRBV6-1, the J call TRBJ2-7; 7 positions match TRBD1. V shed 5 bases, J shed 1 base, and the junction held 5 bases outside the gene matches. Germline CDR1 is MNHNS and CDR2 is SASEGT. The CDR3 is made up of 14 amino acids. The CDR3 sequence: CASSLTGQSYEQYF. The CDR3 DNA reads as TGTGCCAGCAGTCTCACGGGACAGTCCTACGAGCAGTACTTC.

V usage is TRBV7-2 and J usage is TRBJ2-7; D is uncertain. Germline CDR1 reads SGHTA; CDR2 reads FQGNSA. This CDR3 spans 13 amino acids. Between the trimmed V and J ends, which lost 6 bases and 7 bases, there was a span of 16 bases. Written as DNA, the CDR3 is TGTGCCAGCAGTAGAAACGAGATAGGGGAGCAGTACTTC. This sequence encodes CASSRNEIGEQYF.

This sequence joins TRBV19 and TRBJ2-1, with unresolved D. Germline CDR1 LNHDA, CDR2 SQIVND (reference sequence). Trimming stripped 7 bases from V and 0 bases from J, with 13 bases between. The CDR3 covers 15 residues. The chain's CDR3 is CASTVSHRSYNEQFF. DNA of the CDR3: TGTGCCAGTACTGTTTCCCACCGCTCCTACAATGAGCAGTTCTTC.

CDR3 in amino acids: CASSLWDRGNIQYF. The CDR3 DNA reads TGTGCCAGCAGTTTATGGGACAGGGGGAACATTCAGTACTTC. The chain combines TRBV27 with TRBJ2-4, with TRBD1 matching over 11 bases. Germline V gene lookup returns CDR1 MNHEY and CDR2 SMNVEV (reference sequence). The J segment lost 7 bases and the V segment lost 1 base, leaving 0 bases of the junction unmatched. CDR3 length equals 14 residues.

V gene TRBV5-1 combines with J gene TRBJ1-2; 7 nucleotides align to TRBD1. Germline V gene sequence: CDR1 SGHRS, CDR2 YFSETQ. V lost 5 bases, J lost 0 bases, and 4 bases stayed unmatched. The CDR3 contains 14 residues. The CDR3 is CASRRDSANYGYTF. In nucleotides, the CDR3 is TGCGCCAGCAGAAGGGACAGTGCTAACTATGGCTACACCTTC.

This clone was recorded once. This sequence joins TRBV10-1 and TRBJ2-1; D perhaps matches TRBD2 (6 bases). Trimming took off 3 bases at V and 7 bases at J, with 13 bases between the two ends. In germline, CDR1 is WNHNN, CDR2 SYGVQD (reference sequence). This CDR3 has 14 residues. CDR3 amino acids: CASSDGGTGNEQFF. The CDR3 DNA is TGCGCCAGCAGTGATGGCGGGACCGGTAATGAGCAGTTCTTC.

V is TRBV7-9 and J is TRBJ2-7; 9 bases are a match to TRBD2. V gave up 2 bases and J gave up 1 base; unmatched junction bases: 9. The CDR3 spans 17 residues. Germline V gene data show CDR1 as SEHNR and CDR2 as FQNEAQ (reference sequence). CDR3 loop: CASSLPPPREGSYEQYF. The CDR3 DNA reads as TGTGCCAGCAGCTTACCCCCCCCGCGGGAGGGATCCTACGAGCAGTACTTC.

This chain joins TRBV6-1 and TRBJ2-3; 12 bases map to TRBD2. The germline V gene encodes CDR1 MNHNS and CDR2 SASEGT. The V gene end was trimmed by 7 bases and the J gene end by 4 bases; junction bases not matched to a gene: 6. CDR3 size: 15 residues. The CDR3 sequence: CASTPLAGGADTQYF. The CDR3 coding sequence is TGTGCCAGCACCCCACTAGCGGGAGGAGCAGATACGCAGTATTTT.

The CDR3 region has the DNA TGCGCCAGCAGCCAAACAGGGGCCGGTCAGCCCCAGCATTTT. It is translated as CASSQTGAGQPQHF. The chain recombines TRBV5-1 with TRBJ1-5; 7 bases match TRBD1. The CDR3 has 14 residues. Trimming at V came to 4 bases and at J to 6 bases, leaving 7 bases not matched to a gene. The germline V gene has CDR1 SGHRS and CDR2 YFSETQ.

The chain joins TRBV19 to TRBJ2-1; TRBD2 agrees at 8 bases. Germline V gene lookup returns CDR1 LNHDA and CDR2 SQIVND (reference sequence). The CDR3 loop spans 15 amino acids. Unmatched junction bases numbered 5, after V lost 5 bases and J lost 2 bases. The CDR3 bases are TGTGCCAGTAGTCCGGGACTAGGTCCCTACAATGAGCAGTTCTTC. Translation: CASSPGLGPYNEQFF.

The V call is TRBV4-1, the J call TRBJ2-5, with 10 nucleotides matching TRBD1. CDR3 size: 15 residues. The ends lost 4 bases at V and 5 bases at J; junction bases unmatched: 7. CDR1 and CDR2 (germline): MGHRA, YSYEKL. For the CDR3, the DNA is TGCGCCAGCAGCCGACTGGACAGGGGGGAGGAGACCCAGTACTTC. Translation: CASSRLDRGEETQYF.

With respect to this clone: In the same sample, other DNA sequences code for this CDR3. The chain uses TRBV18 and TRBJ2-2; no firm D call. The CDR3 covers 14 residues. V was trimmed by 1 base and J by 2 bases, leaving 5 bases between them. CDR1 is KGHSH and CDR2 is LQKENI in the germline V gene. The CDR3 bases are TGTGCCAGCTCACCACAGGGAAACACCGGGGAGCTGTTTTTT. Residues: CASSPQGNTGELFF.

The chain carries TRBV7-9 and TRBJ2-7, with a tentative D call TRBD2 (7 bases). Trimming shortened V by 5 bases and J by 1 base, and 15 bases separated the two germline ends. This CDR3 is built from 15 residues. Per the germline V gene, CDR1 is SEHNR and CDR2 is FQNEAQ (reference sequence). Here the CDR3 reads CASSPPGGASYEQYF. The DNA for the CDR3 is TGTGCCAGCAGCCCGCCGGGGGGCGCTTCCTACGAGCAGTACTTC.

The chain is built from TRBV7-6 and TRBJ2-1; TRBD1 agrees at 12 bases. Germline V lookup: CDR1 SGHVS, CDR2 FNYEAQ. CDR3 length: 15 residues. Trimming cost V 5 bases and J 7 bases; bases outside gene matches: 6. The CDR3 region is CASSHPGQGANEQFF. The CDR3 nucleotides are TGTGCCAGCAGCCACCCGGGACAGGGGGCAAATGAGCAGTTCTTC.

The chain's CDR3 is CASSLGPRVGSYEQYF. The CDR3 nucleotides are TGTGCCAGCAGCTTGGGTCCCAGGGTCGGGTCCTACGAGCAGTACTTC. The chain is built from TRBV5-4 and TRBJ2-7; tentative D call: TRBD1 (5 bases). The germline V gene has CDR1 SGHNT and CDR2 YYREEE (reference sequence). The CDR3 is 16 amino acids. V was trimmed by 0 bases and J by 1 base, leaving 14 bases between them.

In the case of this clone: At the DNA level, this CDR3 is encoded by other sequences in the same sample as well. This rearrangement joins TRBV15 to TRBJ2-1; D unclear. The CDR3 totals 12 residues. CDR1 and CDR2 from the germline V gene are LNHNV and YYDKDF (reference sequence). Trimming left V 0 bases short and J 8 bases short, with 5 bases between. The CDR3 protein is CATSRDRDEQFF. CDR3 sequence (DNA): TGTGCCACCAGCAGAGATCGGGATGAGCAGTTCTTC. The complete variable domain, with remaining parts taken from reference TRBV15 and TRBJ2-1, reads DAMVIQNPRYQVTQFGKPVTLSCSQTLNHNVMYWYQQKSSQAPKLLFHYYDKDFNNEADTPDNFQSRRPNTSFCFLDIRSPGLGDTAMYLCATSRDRDEQFFGPGTRLTVL.

The V gene is TRBV10-3, the J gene TRBJ2-7; TRBD1 agrees at 11 bases. There are 15 residues in the CDR3. CDR1 and CDR2 from the germline V gene are ENHRY and SYGVKD. Trimming took 4 bases from V and 1 from J; bases not matched to a gene: 3. CDR3 sequence (DNA): TGTGCCATCAGTGGTGGGGACAGGGGGTCCTACGAGCAGTACTTC. The encoded protein is CAISGGDRGSYEQYF.

The chain uses TRBV5-5 and TRBJ1-1, with D unresolved. V gave up 0 bases and J gave up 5 bases, with 14 bases separating them. CDR3 length: 15 amino acids. Germline CDR1 reads SGHKS; CDR2 reads YYEKEE (reference sequence). The DNA for the CDR3 is TGTGCCAGCAGCTTGGCCCTCGTTGCTGGGACTGAAGCTTTCTTT. Protein sequence: CASSLALVAGTEAFF.

This chain connects TRBV11-2 to TRBJ2-2; a weak D match, TRBD2 (5 bases). CDR3 length equals 14 residues. The germline V and J ends were trimmed by 5 bases and 2 bases, with 9 bases remaining between them. In germline, CDR1 is SGHAT, CDR2 FQNNGV. This CDR3 is CASSRTRNTGELFF. CDR3 bases: TGTGCCAGCAGCCGTACTAGAAACACCGGGGAGCTGTTTTTT.

The chain couples TRBV7-6 to TRBJ2-7; TRBD1 is a possible D gene (6 bases). The CDR3 is 17 amino acids. Germline lookup yields CDR1 SGHVS and CDR2 FNYEAQ. V lost 4 bases and J 3 bases, leaving 22 bases between the germline ends. CDR3 sequence reads: CASSYRAGVEKVYEQYF. The DNA of the CDR3 is TGTGCCAGCAGCTATAGGGCAGGGGTCGAAAAGGTCTACGAGCAGTACTTC.

To note about this clone: This sample also contains other DNA sequences that code for the same CDR3. The chain couples TRBV29-1 to TRBJ2-5; D call uncertain. The V gene lost 5 bases and the J gene lost 2 bases, with 6 bases spanning the gap. The CDR3 sequence is 11 residues long. CDR1 is SQVTM and CDR2 is ANQGSEA in the germline V gene. CDR3 residues: CSVSQQETQYF. The DNA for the CDR3 is TGCAGCGTTTCCCAGCAAGAGACCCAGTACTTC.

The chain recombines TRBV6-5 with TRBJ1-1, with 7 positions matching TRBD1. The V segment lost 11 bases and the J segment 8 bases; nucleotides outside the gene matches: 11. The germline V gene encodes CDR1 MNHEY and CDR2 SVGAGI. The CDR3 runs to 12 residues. DNA of the CDR3: TGTGCCTCCCGATTAGGAGGGGGCGAAGCTTTCTTT. The encoded protein is CASRLGGGEAFF.

In regard to this clone: This sample includes further DNA sequences coding for the same CDR3. The chain couples TRBV5-1 to TRBJ2-5; D is possibly TRBD1 (6 bases). The germline V gene has CDR1 SGHRS and CDR2 YFSETQ. Trimming removed 4 bases from V and 1 base from J, with 11 bases in between. CDR3 length: 14 amino acids. The CDR3 DNA is TGCGCCAGCAGCAGCGGACAGAGCCAAGAGACCCAGTACTTC. This translates into CASSSGQSQETQYF.

V is TRBV2 and J is TRBJ1-4, with D possibly being TRBD1 (5 bases). Germline assignment: CDR1 SNHLY and CDR2 FYNNEI. The CDR3 consists of 16 residues. V was pared by 0 bases and J by 8 bases, with 16 bases between. CDR3 loop: CASSEAVQGGGEKLFF. The CDR3 DNA reads as TGTGCCAGCAGTGAAGCTGTTCAGGGAGGAGGGGAAAAACTGTTTTTT.

V is TRBV28 and J is TRBJ2-7, with TRBD2 identical over 12 bases. Trimming took 2 bases from V and 7 from J; bases not matched to a gene: 6. The CDR3 runs to 15 residues. Germline values: CDR1 MDHEN, CDR2 SYDVKM. CDR3 DNA sequence: TGTGCCAGCAGTTTAGTGGCTAGCGGGAGGGAAGAGCAGTACTTC. Encoded protein: CASSLVASGREEQYF.

The rearrangement uses TRBV29-1 and TRBJ2-1; 7 bases fit TRBD2. The CDR3 contains 12 residues. Germline values: CDR1 SQVTM, CDR2 ANQGSEA. The V segment lost 3 bases and the J segment 8 bases; nucleotides outside the gene matches: 4. The CDR3 region is CSVDSTSYEQFF. As DNA, the CDR3 is TGCAGCGTTGACTCGACTAGCTATGAGCAGTTCTTC.

A single count supports this clone. The V call is TRBV5-4, the J call TRBJ2-6; D is uncertain. The germline V gene has CDR1 SGHNT and CDR2 YYREEE (reference sequence). This CDR3 is built from 18 residues. V was clipped by 1 base and J by 0 bases, with 14 bases between them. The CDR3 nucleotides read TGTGCCAGCAGCTTGTATTCCGTTGCGGTCTCTGGGGCCAACGTCCTGACTTTC. This sequence encodes CASSLYSVAVSGANVLTF.